These 20 T cell receptor beta chains came from one sample sequenced in a study of spatial heterogeneity in lung cancer. Documented time point: sample taken at primary tumor resection. TCRdb reprocessed the 5' RACE reads with MiXCR, giving one entry per CDR3 protein. The repertoire holds some 55,000 distinct CDR3 sequences, with roughly 6.4% as singletons. This specimen was PBMCs, taken at surgery. All receptors come from a female donor with early-stage non-small cell lung cancer.

This chain joins TRBV7-9 and TRBJ2-1; the match to TRBD2 covers 7 bases. Germline assignment: CDR1 SEHNR and CDR2 FQNEAQ (reference sequence). This CDR3 comprises 16 residues. The J segment lost 6 bases and the V segment lost 5 bases, leaving 13 bases of the junction unmatched. The CDR3 protein is CASSLNGLEMGNEQFF. For the CDR3, the DNA is TGTGCCAGCAGCCTAAATGGACTAGAGATGGGCAATGAGCAGTTCTTC.

This clonotype came up many times. The chain employs TRBV9 and TRBJ1-5, with no clear D. Germline V lookup: CDR1 SGDLS, CDR2 YYNGEE. The CDR3 has 14 residues. V lost 4 bases and J lost 2, with 10 bases in between. The DNA of the CDR3 is TGTGCCAGCAGCCCCGAGGCAGGCAATCAGCCCCAGCATTTT. It specifies CASSPEAGNQPQHF.

This clonotype has ten or more counts. The chain employs TRBV20-1 and TRBJ2-3; D may correspond to TRBD1 or TRBD2 (5 bases each). V was trimmed by 0 bases and J by 1 base, leaving 20 bases between them. The germline V gene encodes CDR1 DFQATT and CDR2 SNEGSKA (reference sequence). This CDR3 spans 18 amino acids. The CDR3 DNA follows: TGCAGTGCTAGAGATCGCCTAGGGACGGGACGAGGCACAGATACGCAGTATTTT. Protein sequence: CSARDRLGTGRGTDTQYF.

This clonotype was detected ten times or more. This chain connects TRBV5-1 to TRBJ1-1, with D maybe TRBD1 (5 bases). This CDR3 contains 14 residues. The V end was cut by 3 bases, the J end by 1 base, with 10 bases between. The germline gives CDR1 SGHRS, CDR2 YFSETQ. CDR3 region: CASSWGRRNTEAFF. In DNA, the CDR3 is TGCGCCAGCAGCTGGGGACGGAGGAACACTGAAGCTTTCTTT.

This clonotype was counted at least ten times. The genes are TRBV4-1 and TRBJ2-1; D call uncertain. The CDR3 is 14 residues long. CDR1 and CDR2 (germline): MGHRA, YSYEKL. Trimming shortened V by 0 bases and J by 6 bases, and 9 bases separated the two germline ends. CDR3 region: CASSQDHGSNEQFF. The CDR3 DNA reads TGCGCCAGCAGCCAAGACCACGGGTCCAATGAGCAGTTCTTC.

The table lists this clonotype with many counts. J is TRBJ2-2 and V is TRBV12-3 or TRBV12-4; D perhaps matches TRBD1 (5 bases). The CDR3 extends over 14 amino acids. V lost 5 bases and J 4 bases, leaving 11 bases between the germline ends. The CDR3 protein is CASSEVGPTGELFF. The CDR3 DNA reads as TGTGCCAGCAGTGAGGTGGGGCCCACCGGGGAGCTGTTTTTT.

The table lists this clonotype with a few counts. The gene calls are TRBV7-8 and TRBJ1-1; D remains ambiguous. The CDR3 is 14 residues long. Germline V gene data show CDR1 as SGHVS and CDR2 as FQNEAQ. Trimming shortened V by 1 base and J by 0 bases, and 6 bases separated the two germline ends. The CDR3 nucleotides read TGTGCCAGCAGCTTAGAGAGGCTGAACACTGAAGCTTTCTTT. Translating it yields CASSLERLNTEAFF. Supplemented by reference TRBV7-8 and TRBJ1-1, the full variable domain reads GAGVSQSPRYKVAKRGQDVALRCDPISGHVSLFWYQQALGQGPEFLTYFQNEAQLDKSGLPSDRFFAERPEGSVSTLKIQRTQQEDSAVYLCASSLERLNTEAFFGQGTRLTVV.

The sample holds a few counts of this clonotype. This chain connects TRBV10-1 to TRBJ1-4; D gene uncertain. The CDR3 length is 13 residues. The germline CDR1 and CDR2 sequences are WNHNN and SYGVQD (reference sequence). Trimming left V 2 bases short and J 8 bases short, with 9 bases between. CDR3 sequence reads: CASSERVSEKLFF. CDR3 nucleotides: TGCGCCAGCAGTGAGAGGGTCTCCGAAAAACTGTTTTTT.

This clonotype was recorded at least ten times. The chain joins TRBV28 to TRBJ2-7; D is tentatively TRBD1 or TRBD2 (5 bases each). The CDR3 is 16 amino acids. The V gene lost 5 bases and the J gene lost 7 bases, with 24 bases spanning the gap. Germline V lookup: CDR1 MDHEN, CDR2 SYDVKM. In nucleotides, the CDR3 is TGTGCCAGCAGTACCCTCCGGCCACATAGCTGGGGGGAGCAGTACGTC. It is translated as CASSTLRPHSWGEQYV.

This clonotype was found many times. The chain recombines TRBV6-5 with TRBJ1-5; the D is unclear. Germline assignment: CDR1 MNHEY and CDR2 SVGAGI. With 4 bases removed from V and 2 bases from J, the gap between germline ends came to 15 bases. The CDR3 runs to 16 residues. In DNA form, the CDR3 reads TGTGCCAGCAGTTCCATAGGAAAAAGAGGCAATCAGCCCCAGCATTTT. It yields the protein CASSSIGKRGNQPQHF.

This clonotype appeared many times. V usage is TRBV28 and J usage is TRBJ2-5; TRBD2 is a possible D gene (5 bases). The CDR3 is 13 amino acids. Germline CDR1 MDHEN, CDR2 SYDVKM. Trimming took off 6 bases at V and 4 bases at J, with 12 bases between the two ends. The CDR3 region has the DNA TGTGCCAGCAGCCCCGGGGATACAGAGACCCAGTACTTC. Its translation is CASSPGDTETQYF.

Many counts were recorded for this clonotype. The chain recombines TRBV2 with TRBJ2-5, with D possibly being TRBD1 (6 bases). V lost 7 bases to trimming and J lost 3 bases, with 12 bases between them. Germline loops: CDR1 SNHLY, CDR2 FYNNEI. The CDR3 spans 13 residues. The CDR3, as DNA: TGTGCCAGCATATCAGGGGTTGAAGAGACCCAGTACTTC. As protein: CASISGVEETQYF.

The sample holds many counts of this clonotype. The chain recombines TRBV5-1 with TRBJ2-1; 7 nucleotides line up with TRBD2. The V gene's germline CDR1 is SGHRS and CDR2 YFSETQ. The CDR3 has 17 amino acids. Trimming removed 0 bases from V and 0 bases from J; junction bases left unmatched: 6. The CDR3 sequence: CASSLEGLLNSYNEQFF. Here the CDR3 DNA reads TGCGCCAGCAGCTTGGAGGGACTATTAAACTCCTACAATGAGCAGTTCTTC.

The chain couples TRBV7-2 to TRBJ2-3; D unclear. V was trimmed by 5 bases and J by 8 bases, leaving 14 bases between them. Germline V gene lookup returns CDR1 SGHTA and CDR2 FQGNSA. The CDR3 length is 13 residues. CDR3 sequence: CASSPGPSGTQYF. CDR3 DNA sequence: TGTGCCAGCAGCCCCGGGCCCTCGGGTACGCAGTATTTT. The whole variable domain, filled in from reference TRBV7-2 and TRBJ2-3, reads GAGVSQSPSNKVTEKGKDVELRCDPISGHTALYWYRQSLGQGLEFLIYFQGNSAPDKSGLPSDRFSAERTGGSVSTLTIQRTQQEDSAVYLCASSPGPSGTQYFGPGTRLTVL.

This sequence joins TRBV27 and TRBJ2-3, with D perhaps matching TRBD2 (6 bases). This CDR3 is built from 15 residues. V shed 3 bases and J shed 2 bases, with 12 bases lying between them. Per germline, CDR1 MNHEY and CDR2 SMNVEV (reference sequence). CDR3 sequence reads: CASSLEAGPTDTQYF. The CDR3 region has the DNA TGTGCCAGCAGTTTGGAGGCGGGGCCCACAGATACGCAGTATTTT.

In this sample, this clonotype turned up many times. The rearrangement uses TRBV6-6 and TRBJ1-1, with D tentatively TRBD1 (5 bases). There are 13 residues in the CDR3. Germline values: CDR1 MNHNY, CDR2 SVGAGI (reference sequence). V was cut by 5 bases and J by 5 bases, with 12 bases left in between. CDR3 DNA sequence: TGTGCCAGCAGTAATGAAGGGGAGACTGAAGCTTTCTTT. Protein sequence: CASSNEGETEAFF.

This clonotype was seen repeatedly, ten times or more. V gene TRBV7-9 combines with J gene TRBJ1-1; D gene ambiguous. This CDR3 spans 13 amino acids. Trimming removed 5 bases from V and 3 bases from J, with 10 bases in between. Germline loops: CDR1 SEHNR, CDR2 FQNEAQ (reference sequence). The CDR3 DNA reads as TGTGCCAGCAGCCTTTCGGGTGACACTGAAGCTTTCTTT. Protein sequence: CASSLSGDTEAFF. Full variable domain (remainder filled in from reference TRBV7-9 and TRBJ1-1): DTGVSQNPRHKITKRGQNVTFRCDPISEHNRLYWYRQTLGQGPEFLTYFQNEAQLEKSRLLSDRFSAERPKGSFSTLEIQRTEQGDSAMYLCASSLSGDTEAFFGQGTRLTVV.

The gene calls are TRBV20-1 and TRBJ2-5; D unresolved. In germline, CDR1 is DFQATT, CDR2 SNEGSKA (reference sequence). The CDR3 has 10 amino acids. V lost 6 bases to trimming and J lost 5 bases, with 7 bases between them. The DNA for the CDR3 is TGCAGTGCCCTCTTTGAGACCCAGTACTTC. It specifies CSALFETQYF.

The chain joins TRBV7-8 to TRBJ2-5, with D possibly TRBD2 on 6 matching bases. Per germline, CDR1 SGHVS and CDR2 FQNEAQ. The CDR3 covers 14 residues. Trimming shortened V by 2 bases and J by 5 bases, and 12 bases separated the two germline ends. DNA for the CDR3: TGTGCCAGCAGCTTATCGGCTAGCGTGGAGACCCAGTACTTC. It translates to CASSLSASVETQYF.

This clonotype was observed at least ten times. The V call is TRBV24-1, the J call TRBJ1-5; the D is unclear. This CDR3 region has 16 residues. CDR1 is KGHDR, CDR2 SFDVKD, per germline. Trimming removed 3 bases from V and 0 bases from J, with 11 bases in between. In DNA, the CDR3 is TGTGCCACCAGTGATGGGTGGGGAGATAGCAATCAGCCCCAGCATTTT. Residues: CATSDGWGDSNQPQHF.